The 13 T cell receptor beta chains presented below share a single source sample, sequenced in a study of read filtering for tumor transcriptome and immune sequencing. The library was built from around 0.4 ug RNA with molecular barcoded adaptors for alpha/delta and beta/gamma chains. TCRdb recomputed calls from the reads with MiXCR, one row per CDR3 protein. The sample includes some 41,000 distinct CDR3 sequences, around 15% of them seen just once. The sequenced material came from a population of CD138-negative cells sorted from bone marrow. These receptors were taken from a donor over 35 with multiple myeloma.

In its sample, this clonotype was seen many times. The rearrangement links TRBV7-2 to TRBJ2-7, with 7 bases fitting TRBD2. This CDR3 contains 15 residues. Germline V gene lookup returns CDR1 SGHTA and CDR2 FQGNSA. Losses at the gene ends were 1 base for V and 3 bases for J; bases not matched to a gene: 6. DNA of the CDR3: TGTGCCAGCAGCTTAGTCTCCGGGACTAACTACGAGCAGTACTTC. Encoded protein: CASSLVSGTNYEQYF.

There are many counts of this clonotype. V usage is TRBV29-1 and J usage is TRBJ2-3, with D uncertain. V lost 3 bases, J lost 4 bases, and 8 bases lay in between. CDR3 size: 12 residues. Germline V CDR1 and CDR2: SQVTM, ANQGSEA. CDR3 amino acids: CSVESGPDTQYF. The CDR3 region has the DNA TGCAGCGTTGAGTCGGGTCCAGATACGCAGTATTTT.

This clonotype was observed a few times. This chain links TRBV30 with TRBJ2-5, with D perhaps TRBD2 (6 bases). CDR1 and CDR2 from the germline V gene are GTSNPN and SVGIG (reference sequence). The CDR3 is 14 amino acids. Trimming removed 0 bases from V and 4 bases from J, with 12 bases in between. This chain's CDR3 is CAWSVAAGGETQYF. CDR3 nucleotides: TGTGCCTGGAGTGTAGCCGCCGGGGGAGAGACCCAGTACTTC.

The J gene is TRBJ1-3, the V gene TRBV29-1; D is unresolved. Trimming stripped 6 bases from V and 0 bases from J, with 9 bases between. Germline V lookup: CDR1 SQVTM, CDR2 ANQGSEA. The CDR3 contains 13 residues. This CDR3 is CSVEHHSGNTIYF. DNA for the CDR3: TGCAGCGTCGAACACCACTCTGGAAACACCATATATTTT.

This clonotype showed up many times. V and J are TRBV6-2 or TRBV6-3 and TRBJ1-1; no clear D. The V and J ends lost 3 bases and 1 base respectively, with 9 bases between them. The CDR3 sequence is 14 residues long. Germline CDR1 and CDR2: MNHEY and SVGEGT. This CDR3 reads CASSYLQQNTEAFF. CDR3 nucleotide sequence: TGTGCCAGCAGTTATTTGCAGCAGAACACTGAAGCTTTCTTT.

In its sample, this clonotype was seen many times. The chain has TRBV29-1 and TRBJ2-2; 7 nucleotides align to TRBD2. CDR3 length: 16 amino acids. V shed 5 bases, J shed 0 bases, and the junction held 9 bases outside the gene matches. Germline CDR1 reads SQVTM; CDR2 reads ANQGSEA. Here the CDR3 reads CSVRASGGPNTGELFF. The CDR3, as DNA: TGCAGCGTTCGGGCTAGCGGAGGACCGAACACCGGGGAGCTGTTTTTT.

At least ten counts were recorded for this clonotype. This chain uses TRBV19 with TRBJ2-2; D gene ambiguous. CDR1 and CDR2 (germline): LNHDA, SQIVND (reference sequence). The CDR3 sequence is 14 residues long. Between the trimmed V and J ends, which lost 3 bases and 0 bases, there was a span of 5 bases. CDR3 amino acids: CASSMPPNTGELFF. DNA for the CDR3: TGTGCCAGTAGTATGCCACCGAACACCGGGGAGCTGTTTTTT. Full variable domain (rest looked up from reference TRBV19 and TRBJ2-2): DGGITQSPKYLFRKEGQNVTLSCEQNLNHDAMYWYRQDPGQGLRLIYYSQIVNDFQKGDIAEGYSVSREKKESFPLTVTSAQKNPTAFYLCASSMPPNTGELFFGEGSRLTVL.

This clonotype was observed many times. The chain combines TRBV7-8 with TRBJ2-7; D not resolved. This CDR3 contains 15 residues. Germline-derived CDR1 and CDR2 are SGHVS and FQNEAQ. Between the trimmed V and J ends, which lost 2 bases and 0 bases, there was a span of 11 bases. The CDR3 DNA reads as TGTGCCAGCAGCTTATCTCAGGCCAGCTCCTACGAGCAGTACTTC. It specifies CASSLSQASSYEQYF.

The chain is built from TRBV29-1 and TRBJ2-1; TRBD1 might be the D (5 bases). The germline V gene has CDR1 SQVTM and CDR2 ANQGSEA. The CDR3 runs to 12 residues. V shed 8 bases and J shed 9 bases, with 17 bases lying between them. CDR3 coding DNA: TGCAGCATTCTAGGGGCAGTATTTGAGCAGTTCTTC. Encoded protein: CSILGAVFEQFF.

As concerns this clonotype: This may be a read error, as it is one base from a much larger clone. A read error is likely, as this CDR3 ends without the conserved phenylalanine or tryptophan. The CDR3 region has the DNA TGTGCCAGCAGCCAAGCGGACCGCCAAGAGACCCAGTACCTC. This sequence encodes CASSQADRQETQYL. This chain connects TRBV3-1 to TRBJ2-5; D ambiguous. Germline assignment: CDR1 LGHDT and CDR2 YNNKEL (reference sequence). This CDR3 has 14 residues. Trimming left V 1 base short and J 1 base short, with 7 bases between.

The chain has TRBV29-1 and TRBJ2-5; D not resolved. CDR1 is SQVTM and CDR2 is ANQGSEA in the germline V gene. There are 14 residues in the CDR3. V lost 3 bases and J lost 3, with 14 bases in between. In nucleotides, the CDR3 is TGCAGCGTTGAGGGGATCCCAGGAGAAGAGACCCAGTACTTC. Translated: CSVEGIPGEETQYF.

This clonotype occurred many times. The V gene is TRBV7-6, the J gene TRBJ2-1; the D is unclear. Germline CDR1 is SGHVS and CDR2 is FNYEAQ. There are 13 residues in the CDR3. The V gene lost 5 bases and the J gene lost 6 bases, with 11 bases spanning the gap. CDR3 DNA: TGTGCCAGCAGCCGAACCGCTCTCAATGAGCAGTTCTTC. Protein sequence: CASSRTALNEQFF.

This clonotype has ten or more counts. The rearrangement links TRBV20-1 to TRBJ2-2; 12 nucleotides agree with TRBD1. The CDR3 has 15 residues. CDR1 and CDR2 (germline): DFQATT, SNEGSKA (reference sequence). V dropped 5 bases and J dropped 3; count of bases not matched to a gene: 4. CDR3 sequence: CSAPGQGADTGELFF. Here the CDR3 DNA reads TGCAGTGCTCCGGGACAGGGGGCCGACACCGGGGAGCTGTTTTTT.